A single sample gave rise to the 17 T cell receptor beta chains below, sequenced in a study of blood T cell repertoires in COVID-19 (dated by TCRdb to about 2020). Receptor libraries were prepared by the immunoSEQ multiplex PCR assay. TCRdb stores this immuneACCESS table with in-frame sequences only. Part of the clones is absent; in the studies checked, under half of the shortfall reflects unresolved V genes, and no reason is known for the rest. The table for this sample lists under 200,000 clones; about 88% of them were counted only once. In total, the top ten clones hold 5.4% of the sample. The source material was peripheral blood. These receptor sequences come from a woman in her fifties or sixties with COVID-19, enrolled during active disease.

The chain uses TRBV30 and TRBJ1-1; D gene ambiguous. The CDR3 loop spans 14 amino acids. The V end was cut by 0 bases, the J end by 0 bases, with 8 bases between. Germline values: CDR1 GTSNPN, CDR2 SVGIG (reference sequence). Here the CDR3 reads CAWSVIHLNTEAFF. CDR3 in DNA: TGTGCCTGGAGTGTAATTCATTTGAACACTGAAGCTTTCTTT.

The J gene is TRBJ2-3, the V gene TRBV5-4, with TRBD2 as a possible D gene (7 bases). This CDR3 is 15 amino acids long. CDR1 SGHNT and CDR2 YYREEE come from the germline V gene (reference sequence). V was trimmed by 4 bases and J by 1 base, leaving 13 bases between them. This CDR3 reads CASSQGTTRTDTQYF. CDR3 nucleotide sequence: TGTGCCAGCAGCCAGGGGACTACCCGCACAGATACGCAGTATTTT.

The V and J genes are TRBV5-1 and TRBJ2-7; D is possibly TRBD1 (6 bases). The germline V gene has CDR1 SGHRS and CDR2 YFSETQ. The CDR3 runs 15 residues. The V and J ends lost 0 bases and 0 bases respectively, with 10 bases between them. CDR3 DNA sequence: TGCGCCAGCAGCTTGGTGACAGGTCCCTCCTACGAGCAGTACTTC. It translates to CASSLVTGPSYEQYF.

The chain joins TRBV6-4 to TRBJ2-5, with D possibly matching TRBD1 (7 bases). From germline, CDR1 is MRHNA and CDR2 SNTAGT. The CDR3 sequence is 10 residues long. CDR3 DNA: TGTGCTCAGGGGGGAGAGACCCAGTACTTC. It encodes CAQGGETQYF.

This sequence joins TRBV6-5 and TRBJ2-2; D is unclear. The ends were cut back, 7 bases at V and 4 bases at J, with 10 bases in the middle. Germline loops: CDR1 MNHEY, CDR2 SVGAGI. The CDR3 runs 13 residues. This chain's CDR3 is CASTPPGTGELFF. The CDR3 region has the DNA TGTGCCAGCACCCCCCCCGGCACCGGGGAGCTGTTTTTT.

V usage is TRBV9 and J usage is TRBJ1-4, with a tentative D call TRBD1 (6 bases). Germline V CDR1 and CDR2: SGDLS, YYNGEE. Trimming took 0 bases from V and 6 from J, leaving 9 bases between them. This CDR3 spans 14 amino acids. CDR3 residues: CASSVGDTYEKLFF. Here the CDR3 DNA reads TGTGCCAGCAGCGTAGGGGACACCTATGAAAAACTGTTTTTT.

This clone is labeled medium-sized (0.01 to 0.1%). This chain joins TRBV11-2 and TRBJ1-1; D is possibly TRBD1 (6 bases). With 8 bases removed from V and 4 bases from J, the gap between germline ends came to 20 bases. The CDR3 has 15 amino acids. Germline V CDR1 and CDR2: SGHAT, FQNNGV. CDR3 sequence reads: CASLSLGGGTTEAFF. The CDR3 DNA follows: TGTGCCAGCCTGTCTTTAGGGGGTGGAACCACTGAAGCTTTCTTT.

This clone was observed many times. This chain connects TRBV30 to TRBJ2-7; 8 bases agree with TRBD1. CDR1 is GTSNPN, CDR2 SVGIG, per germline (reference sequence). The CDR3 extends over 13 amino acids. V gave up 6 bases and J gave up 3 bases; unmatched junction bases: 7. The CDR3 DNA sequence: TGTGCCTGTTTAGGACAGGGATACTACGAGCAGTACTTC. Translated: CACLGQGYYEQYF.

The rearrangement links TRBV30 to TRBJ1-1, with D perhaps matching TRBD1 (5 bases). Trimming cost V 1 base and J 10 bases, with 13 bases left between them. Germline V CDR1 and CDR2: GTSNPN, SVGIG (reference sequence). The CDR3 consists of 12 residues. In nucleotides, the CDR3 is TGTGCCTGGAGTGCGGGGGAGGGGCGAGCTTTCTTT. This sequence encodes CAWSAGEGRAFF.

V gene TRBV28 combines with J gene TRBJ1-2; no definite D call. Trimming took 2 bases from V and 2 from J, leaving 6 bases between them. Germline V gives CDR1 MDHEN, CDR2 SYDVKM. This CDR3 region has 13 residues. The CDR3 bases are TGTGCCAGCAGTTTACGGGTAAACTATGGCTACACCTTC. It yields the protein CASSLRVNYGYTF.

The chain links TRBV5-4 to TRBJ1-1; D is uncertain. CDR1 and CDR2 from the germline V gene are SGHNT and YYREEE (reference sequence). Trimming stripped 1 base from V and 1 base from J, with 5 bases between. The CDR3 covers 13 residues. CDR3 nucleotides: TGTGCCAGCAGCTTGCCAGGGAACACTGAAGCTTTCTTT. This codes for CASSLPGNTEAFF. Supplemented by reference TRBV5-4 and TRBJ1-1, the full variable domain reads ETGVTQSPTHLIKTRGQQVTLRCSSQSGHNTVSWYQQALGQGPQFIFQYYREEENGRGNFPPRFSGLQFPNYSSELNVNALELDDSALYLCASSLPGNTEAFFGQGTRLTVV.

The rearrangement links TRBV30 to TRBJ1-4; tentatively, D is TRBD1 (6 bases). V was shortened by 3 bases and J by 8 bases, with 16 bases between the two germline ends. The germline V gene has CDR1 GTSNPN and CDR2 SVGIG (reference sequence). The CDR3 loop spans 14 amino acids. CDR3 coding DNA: TGTGCCTGGAGGATCCCAGGGGTGGGGGAAAAACTGTTTTTT. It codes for CAWRIPGVGEKLFF.

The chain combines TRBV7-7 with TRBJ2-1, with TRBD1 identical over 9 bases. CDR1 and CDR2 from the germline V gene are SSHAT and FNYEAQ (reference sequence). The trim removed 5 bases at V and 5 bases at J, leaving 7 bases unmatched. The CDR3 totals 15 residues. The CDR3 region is CASSQGQGINNEQFF. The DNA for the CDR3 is TGTGCCAGCAGCCAGGGACAGGGTATCAACAATGAGCAGTTCTTC.

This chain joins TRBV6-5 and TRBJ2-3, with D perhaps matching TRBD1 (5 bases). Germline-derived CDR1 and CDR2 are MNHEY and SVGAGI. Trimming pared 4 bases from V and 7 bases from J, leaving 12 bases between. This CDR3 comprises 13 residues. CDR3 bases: TGTGCCAGCAGTTTGGAATCAGGGTATACGCAGTATTTT. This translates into CASSLESGYTQYF.

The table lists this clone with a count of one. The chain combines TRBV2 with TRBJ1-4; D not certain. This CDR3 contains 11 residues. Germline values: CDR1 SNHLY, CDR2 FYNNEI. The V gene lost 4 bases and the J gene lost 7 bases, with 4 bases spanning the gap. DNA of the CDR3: TGTGCCAGCAGTGGTAGTGAAAAACTGTTTTTT. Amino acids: CASSGSEKLFF.

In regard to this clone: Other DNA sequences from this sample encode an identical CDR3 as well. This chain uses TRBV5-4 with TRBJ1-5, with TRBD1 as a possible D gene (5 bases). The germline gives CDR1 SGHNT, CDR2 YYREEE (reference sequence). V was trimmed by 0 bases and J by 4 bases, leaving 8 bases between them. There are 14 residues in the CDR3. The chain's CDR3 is CASSLAGGNQPQHF. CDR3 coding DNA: TGTGCCAGCAGCTTGGCGGGGGGGAATCAGCCCCAGCATTTT.

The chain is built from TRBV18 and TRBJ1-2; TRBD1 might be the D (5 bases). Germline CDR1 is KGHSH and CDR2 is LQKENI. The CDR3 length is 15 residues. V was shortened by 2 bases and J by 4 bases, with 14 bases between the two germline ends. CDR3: CASSPTQDSLYGYTF. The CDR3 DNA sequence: TGTGCCAGCTCACCAACACAGGATTCCCTCTATGGCTACACCTTC.